These 25 T cell receptor beta chains were sequenced from one sample in a study of OX40 agonist ivuxolimab in advanced cancers. Profiling relied on immunoSEQ multiplex PCR, and the TCRdb table lists in-frame clones only, not all of them. The data show some 77,000 clones, approximately 82% seen once. The sequenced sample was CD4+ or CD8+ T cells sorted from blood, obtained in a trial of the OX40 agonist ivuxolimab. These receptors were collected from an adult with an advanced solid tumor such as melanoma, head and neck, liver or kidney cancer.

The chain couples TRBV7-8 to TRBJ1-1; tentatively, D is TRBD1 (6 bases). V lost 3 bases, J lost 4 bases, and 12 bases lay in between. Germline V gene data show CDR1 as SGHVS and CDR2 as FQNEAQ. The CDR3 spans 14 residues. The CDR3 sequence: CASSLGGPSTEAFF. The CDR3, as DNA: TGTGCCAGCAGCTTGGGGGGCCCAAGCACTGAAGCTTTCTTT.

This clone appeared a few times. V is TRBV5-1 and J is TRBJ2-3; D possibly corresponds to TRBD1 (6 bases). Germline lookup yields CDR1 SGHRS and CDR2 YFSETQ. The ends were cut back, 3 bases at V and 6 bases at J, with 8 bases in the middle. This CDR3 is 12 amino acids long. This chain's CDR3 is CASSSDRDTQYF. The CDR3 nucleotides read TGCGCCAGCAGCTCTGACAGGGATACGCAGTATTTT.

V is TRBV4-3 and J is TRBJ2-1; TRBD1 is a possible D gene (5 bases). The CDR3 is 14 residues long. Trimming pared 4 bases from V and 7 bases from J, leaving 14 bases between. Germline CDR1 reads LGHNA; CDR2 reads YSLEER. CDR3 residues: CASSRQGRSNEQFF. CDR3 coding DNA: TGCGCCAGCAGCCGCCAGGGTAGATCGAATGAGCAGTTCTTC.

This clone was found a few times. The chain recombines TRBV28 with TRBJ2-7, with 7 bases identical to TRBD1. Germline V gene lookup returns CDR1 MDHEN and CDR2 SYDVKM. The CDR3 is 14 residues long. The junction had 6 bases not matched to a gene; V was cut back by 5 bases and J by 2 bases. CDR3: CASSQGQLAYEQYF. The CDR3 nucleotides read TGTGCCAGCAGTCAGGGACAGCTCGCCTACGAGCAGTACTTC.

The chain recombines TRBV6-6 with TRBJ2-7, with 7 bases identical to TRBD2. Germline assignment: CDR1 MNHNY and CDR2 SVGAGI (reference sequence). V lost 5 bases and J lost 2; bases outside the gene matches: 6. This CDR3 has 14 residues. The CDR3 loop is CASSDLSGAYEQYF. The DNA for the CDR3 is TGTGCCAGCAGTGATTTAAGCGGGGCCTACGAGCAGTACTTC.

The sample holds many counts of this clone. In DNA, the CDR3 is TGTGCCAGTAGGAGTGGGACAGGGGCCAAGAGGAAGTACTTC. This gives the protein CASRSGTGAKRKYF. The V and J genes are TRBV19 and TRBJ2-7; 10 bases line up with TRBD1. CDR1 LNHDA and CDR2 SQIVND come from the germline V gene (reference sequence). This CDR3 has 14 amino acids. V shed 6 bases and J 11 bases; nucleotides not matched to a gene: 13.

The chain uses TRBV6-5 and TRBJ1-3; D not certain. Germline assignment: CDR1 MNHEY and CDR2 SVGAGI. V dropped 0 bases and J dropped 0 bases, with 6 bases sitting between them. This CDR3 has 15 residues. The chain's CDR3 is CASSYSTVSGNTIYF. The CDR3 DNA reads as TGTGCCAGCAGTTACTCTACGGTCTCTGGAAACACCATATATTTT.

This clone has just one count. V usage is TRBV6-1 and J usage is TRBJ1-5, with a weak D call TRBD1 (6 bases). This CDR3 is 14 amino acids long. Germline CDR1 and CDR2: MNHNS and SASEGT. Trimming stripped 5 bases from V and 3 bases from J, with 11 bases between. CDR3 DNA: TGTGCCAGCAGTCGAGGGGGACCCAATCAGCCCCAGCATTTT. It codes for CASSRGGPNQPQHF.

The chain couples TRBV5-1 to TRBJ2-3, with 7 bases fitting TRBD1. The V segment lost 6 bases and the J segment 2 bases; nucleotides outside the gene matches: 12. The CDR3 spans 16 residues. Per the germline V gene, CDR1 is SGHRS and CDR2 is YFSETQ. The CDR3 region is CASTIGAGGPTDTQYF. The DNA for the CDR3 is TGCGCCAGCACCATTGGTGCAGGGGGTCCCACAGATACGCAGTATTTT.

J is TRBJ2-7 and V is TRBV6-5; D is perhaps TRBD1 (5 bases). The CDR3 length is 14 residues. V lost 7 bases and J 4 bases, leaving 17 bases between the germline ends. Germline V CDR1 and CDR2: MNHEY, SVGAGI. CDR3 in DNA: TGTGCCAGCACCTCCCCCAGGGAAGGTTACGAGCAGTACTTC. Encoded protein: CASTSPREGYEQYF.

The CDR3 DNA sequence: TGTGCCAGCAGCAAAGCGGGGGAGGACTCCTACGAGCAGTACTTC. Its translation is CASSKAGEDSYEQYF. V gene TRBV21-1 combines with J gene TRBJ2-7; TRBD2 is the table's D call and was not checked against the DNA. TRBV21-1 is assigned pseudogene status. CDR3 length: 15 residues.

The chain links TRBV29-1 to TRBJ1-1, with D perhaps matching TRBD1 (6 bases). This CDR3 contains 14 residues. Germline-derived CDR1 and CDR2 are SQVTM and ANQGSEA. V shed 6 bases and J shed 0 bases, with 14 bases lying between them. The CDR3 DNA reads as TGCAGCGTGAGGGGGGACGGCATGAACACTGAAGCTTTCTTT. Protein sequence: CSVRGDGMNTEAFF.

The gene calls are TRBV30 and TRBJ2-2; 8 positions match TRBD2. Germline V gene data show CDR1 as GTSNPN and CDR2 as SVGIG (reference sequence). The CDR3 runs 16 residues. J lost 5 bases, V lost 2 bases, and 10 bases had no gene match. CDR3 bases: TGTGCCTGGAGTCGTCCCGGGACTAGTTTTACCGGGGAGCTGTTTTTT. It translates to CAWSRPGTSFTGELFF.

V is TRBV28 and J is TRBJ2-4; 7 bases line up with TRBD1. The V gene end was trimmed by 6 bases and the J gene end by 4 bases; junction bases not matched to a gene: 6. The CDR3 contains 14 residues. Looked up from germline, CDR1 is MDHEN and CDR2 is SYDVKM. In DNA form, the CDR3 reads TGTGCCAGCAGCCCCGGACAGGTGAAAAACATTCAGTACTTC. Translation gives CASSPGQVKNIQYF.

V and J are TRBV21-1 and TRBJ1-5. TRBV21-1 has pseudogene status. This CDR3 contains 22 residues. The CDR3 is CASSKAPLGGRGNLGGNQPQHF. The CDR3 region has the DNA TGTGCCAGCAGCAAAGCGCCACTGGGGGGAAGGGGTAACCTTGGGGGCAATCAGCCCCAGCATTTT.

The CDR3, as DNA: TGTGCCAGCAGCTTGCCCAACAGGGGCCGGACTGAAGCTTTCTTT. As protein: CASSLPNRGRTEAFF. The chain joins TRBV7-8 to TRBJ1-1; 7 positions agree with TRBD1. V gave up 3 bases and J gave up 5 bases; unmatched junction bases: 9. This CDR3 has 15 residues. Looked up from germline, CDR1 is SGHVS and CDR2 is FQNEAQ.

This chain uses TRBV30 with TRBJ2-5; 9 nucleotides align to TRBD2. Germline assignment: CDR1 GTSNPN and CDR2 SVGIG (reference sequence). CDR3 length: 15 amino acids. J gave up 5 bases and V 2 bases, and 9 bases lay outside the gene matches. CDR3 loop: CAWSYGGRAYETQYF. In DNA form, the CDR3 reads TGTGCCTGGAGTTATGGCGGGAGGGCCTATGAGACCCAGTACTTC.

The gene calls are TRBV11-2 and TRBJ2-7, with 8 bases lining up with TRBD1. The CDR3 extends over 16 amino acids. Germline-derived CDR1 and CDR2 are SGHAT and FQNNGV. V was clipped by 5 bases and J by 2 bases; unmatched bases: 11. CDR3 loop: CASSPRGTGRTYEQYF. CDR3 in DNA: TGTGCCAGCAGCCCTAGGGGGACAGGCCGCACCTACGAGCAGTACTTC.

The chain combines TRBV5-1 with TRBJ2-5, with D perhaps matching TRBD2 (6 bases). The CDR3 is made up of 13 amino acids. Trimming removed 7 bases from V and 4 bases from J, with 14 bases in between. Germline V gene lookup returns CDR1 SGHRS and CDR2 YFSETQ. For the CDR3, the DNA is TGCGCCAGCTCCATAGGAGGGAGAGAGACCCAGTACTTC. It specifies CASSIGGRETQYF.

This clone was counted only a few times. The chain has TRBV5-1 and TRBJ1-4, with 8 bases lining up with TRBD1. The V and J ends lost 1 base and 4 bases, in that order; junction bases with no gene match: 0. Germline V CDR1 and CDR2: SGHRS, YFSETQ. This CDR3 has 14 residues. The CDR3 DNA follows: TGCGCCAGCAGCTTGACAGGGGGTAATGAAAAACTGTTTTTT. It encodes CASSLTGGNEKLFF.

The chain employs TRBV29-1 and TRBJ2-5; D unresolved. Trimming removed 1 base from V and 3 bases from J, with 9 bases in between. In germline, CDR1 is SQVTM, CDR2 ANQGSEA. The CDR3 consists of 13 residues. The CDR3 DNA is TGCAGCGTTGAAGCTGCTCAAAAAGAGACCCAGTACTTC. Translating it yields CSVEAAQKETQYF. The complete variable domain, with remaining parts taken from reference TRBV29-1 and TRBJ2-5, reads SAVISQKPSRDICQRGTSLTIQCQVDSQVTMMFWYRQQPGQSLTLIATANQGSEATYESGFVIDKFPISRPNLTFSTLTVSNMSPEDSSIYLCSVEAAQKETQYFGPGTRLLVL.

This chain joins TRBV7-6 and TRBJ1-2; no definite D call. V lost 5 bases to trimming and J lost 1 base, with 8 bases between them. Germline-derived CDR1 and CDR2 are SGHVS and FNYEAQ. This CDR3 contains 13 residues. Here the CDR3 DNA reads TGTGCCAGCAGCCAAGGGATTAACTATGGCTACACCTTC. Amino acid sequence: CASSQGINYGYTF. Variable domain in full (rest from reference TRBV7-6 and TRBJ1-2): GAGVSQSPRYKVTKRGQDVALRCDPISGHVSLYWYRQALGQGPEFLTYFNYEAQQDKSGLPNDRFSAERPEGSISTLTIQRTEQRDSAMYRCASSQGINYGYTFGSGTRLTVV.

The chain recombines TRBV29-1 with TRBJ1-1; no clear D. The germline V and J ends were trimmed by 7 bases and 1 base, with 13 bases remaining between them. Germline V gene data show CDR1 as SQVTM and CDR2 as ANQGSEA. The CDR3 totals 13 residues. CDR3 DNA: TGCAGCGGTAGTATCGTGGAGAACACTGAAGCTTTCTTT. It codes for CSGSIVENTEAFF.

The V gene is TRBV7-2, the J gene TRBJ2-3; 9 nucleotides align to TRBD2. Per germline, CDR1 SGHTA and CDR2 FQGNSA. This CDR3 has 15 amino acids. Trimming removed 5 bases from V and 4 bases from J; junction bases left unmatched: 7. Here the CDR3 reads CASSQRRGGPDTQYF. In DNA form, the CDR3 reads TGTGCCAGCAGCCAGAGGCGGGGGGGCCCAGATACGCAGTATTTT.

The chain combines TRBV5-1 with TRBJ2-7, with 8 bases identical to TRBD2. This CDR3 spans 15 amino acids. Germline V gene lookup returns CDR1 SGHRS and CDR2 YFSETQ. J was trimmed by 0 bases and V by 2 bases; bases with no gene match: 4. CDR3 in DNA: TGCGCCAGCAGCTTAAATAGCGGGGCCTCCTACGAGCAGTACTTC. It codes for CASSLNSGASYEQYF.